This entry lists 30 T cell receptor beta chains sequenced from one sample in a study of T-cell memory formation after mild COVID-19. In TCRdb, the 5' RACE reads were re-called with MiXCR into one record per CDR3 protein. Seen here are around 300,000 distinct CDR3 sequences, 7% to 10% observed once, and the top ten hold 20% to 25%. The sequencing input was PBMCs or a T cell subset sorted from them (not recorded which). Source of these receptors: a man younger than 35 who had mild COVID-19 (a few samples of this study predate the infection). Cell type and time point are not known.

This sequence joins TRBV6-5 and TRBJ2-2; D possibly uses TRBD1 or TRBD2 (5 bases each). This CDR3 is 14 amino acids long. Trimming stripped 3 bases from V and 6 bases from J, with 11 bases between. CDR1 MNHEY and CDR2 SVGAGI come from the germline V gene. The CDR3 is CASSYVTGPGELFF. The CDR3 DNA is TGTGCCAGCAGTTATGTAACGGGGCCCGGGGAGCTGTTTTTT.

The chain recombines TRBV20-1 with TRBJ2-1; D is perhaps TRBD2 (5 bases). V was shortened by 7 bases and J by 1 base, with 14 bases between the two germline ends. CDR3 size: 14 residues. Germline assignment: CDR1 DFQATT and CDR2 SNEGSKA (reference sequence). For the CDR3, the DNA is TGCAGTGTGAGAGGCGGGCCTTCCTACAATGAGCAGTTCTTC. Its translation: CSVRGGPSYNEQFF.

The chain employs TRBV19 and TRBJ1-6, with D tentatively TRBD1 (6 bases). CDR3 size: 14 residues. Germline CDR1 reads LNHDA; CDR2 reads SQIVND (reference sequence). V lost 4 bases to trimming and J lost 6 bases, with 10 bases between them. The CDR3: CASSTSGVNSPLHF. Written as DNA, the CDR3 is TGTGCCAGTAGTACCTCAGGGGTTAATTCACCCCTCCACTTT.

This clonotype was found a few times. The rearrangement links TRBV6-2 or TRBV6-3 to TRBJ2-3; D is unclear. Germline V gives CDR1 MNHEY, CDR2 SVGEGT. This CDR3 has 14 amino acids. The germline V and J ends were trimmed by 1 base and 1 base, with 6 bases remaining between them. The CDR3 DNA reads TGTGCCAGCAGTTACTACGGAGGCACAGATACGCAGTATTTT. Translated: CASSYYGGTDTQYF.

This clonotype was detected ten times or more. The chain links TRBV15 to TRBJ2-7; D possibly corresponds to TRBD1 (5 bases). Germline loops: CDR1 LNHNV, CDR2 YYDKDF (reference sequence). V was trimmed by 6 bases and J by 10 bases, leaving 19 bases between them. This CDR3 contains 13 residues. The CDR3 sequence: CATSPTRGFPQYF. The CDR3 DNA reads TGTGCCACCAGTCCGACAAGGGGTTTTCCTCAGTACTTC.

This clonotype was counted between two and nine times. The CDR3 here is CATSRQGQGHQPQHF. In nucleotides, the CDR3 is TGTGCCACCAGCAGACAGGGACAGGGACACCAGCCCCAGCATTTT. The V and J genes are TRBV15 and TRBJ1-5, with 9 positions matching TRBD1. This CDR3 comprises 15 residues. The junction had 6 bases not matched to a gene; V was cut back by 2 bases and J by 7 bases. Germline V gene lookup returns CDR1 LNHNV and CDR2 YYDKDF (reference sequence).

This clonotype was picked up a small number of times. The V call is TRBV2, the J call TRBJ2-3, with 8 bases identical to TRBD2. This CDR3 comprises 16 residues. In germline, CDR1 is SNHLY, CDR2 FYNNEI. V shed 6 bases and J 1 base; nucleotides not matched to a gene: 9. This chain's CDR3 is CASSLLSGARTDTQYF. In nucleotides, the CDR3 is TGTGCCAGCAGCCTTCTTAGCGGGGCCCGCACAGATACGCAGTATTTT.

The chain combines TRBV2 with TRBJ2-2, with a weak D call TRBD1 (5 bases). CDR1 and CDR2 from the germline V gene are SNHLY and FYNNEI. V gave up 5 bases and J gave up 10 bases, with 11 bases separating them. The length of the CDR3 is 12 residues. CDR3 amino acids: CASSRQSEELFF. The CDR3 DNA reads TGTGCCAGCAGTCGACAGTCCGAGGAGCTGTTTTTT.

This clonotype was recorded many times. The V and J genes are TRBV7-3 and TRBJ2-5; 7 bases match TRBD1. CDR1 and CDR2 from the germline V gene are SGHTA and FQGTGA. V was pared by 8 bases and J by 8 bases, with 11 bases of the junction left unmatched. This CDR3 region has 13 residues. CDR3 loop: CASGRDSYGTQYF. DNA of the CDR3: TGTGCCAGCGGCCGGGACAGTTATGGTACCCAGTACTTC.

This clonotype was found a few times. The rearrangement uses TRBV4-3 and TRBJ2-7; possible D gene TRBD2, 6 bases. Trimming took 0 bases from V and 2 from J, leaving 17 bases between them. This CDR3 comprises 17 residues. CDR1 is LGHNA, CDR2 YSLEER, per germline. The DNA of the CDR3 is TGCGCCAGCAGCCAAGAGCGGGGTAGCGGACCAGCCTACGAGCAGTACTTC. Protein sequence: CASSQERGSGPAYEQYF.

V and J are TRBV11-3 and TRBJ2-1; maybe TRBD2 (6 bases). Between the trimmed V and J ends, which lost 1 base and 4 bases, there was a span of 11 bases. The germline V gene encodes CDR1 SGHNT and CDR2 YENEEA. The CDR3 totals 15 residues. CDR3 coding DNA: TGTGCCAGCAGCTTAGGGGCTAGCGAGTACAATGAGCAGTTCTTC. Its translation is CASSLGASEYNEQFF.

This clonotype was observed many times. The rearrangement joins TRBV7-3 to TRBJ2-5, with TRBD2 as a possible D gene (5 bases). Trimming left V 5 bases short and J 4 bases short, with 11 bases between. The CDR3 consists of 13 residues. The germline V gene encodes CDR1 SGHTA and CDR2 FQGTGA. CDR3 loop: CASSRREGETQYF. DNA for the CDR3: TGTGCCAGCAGCAGGAGAGAGGGAGAGACCCAGTACTTC. Based on the CDR3 plus reference TRBV7-3 and TRBJ2-5, the full variable domain is GAGVSQTPSNKVTEKGKYVELRCDPISGHTALYWYRQSLGQGPEFLIYFQGTGAADDSGLPNDRFFAVRPEGSVSTLKIQRTERGDSAVYLCASSRREGETQYFGPGTRLLVL.

This clonotype has only a few counts. The rearrangement uses TRBV7-8 and TRBJ2-7; possibly TRBD1 for D (6 bases). This CDR3 spans 15 amino acids. The germline V gene has CDR1 SGHVS and CDR2 FQNEAQ. V lost 1 base, J lost 5 bases, and 15 bases lay in between. CDR3 residues: CASSLVLAGADEQYV. The CDR3 DNA follows: TGTGCCAGCAGCTTAGTATTAGCAGGGGCGGACGAGCAGTACGTC.

This clonotype was detected many times. CDR3 loop: CASSFRDTGELFF. The CDR3 nucleotides are TGCGCCAGCAGCTTCCGGGACACCGGGGAGCTGTTTTTT. The chain has TRBV5-1 and TRBJ2-2, with D uncertain. V shed 2 bases and J shed 3 bases, with 5 bases lying between them. The CDR3 length is 13 residues. Germline CDR1 SGHRS, CDR2 YFSETQ.

This clonotype was counted only a few times. The rearrangement links TRBV28 to TRBJ1-4; a possible D gene is TRBD1 (6 bases). This CDR3 comprises 13 residues. In germline, CDR1 is MDHEN, CDR2 SYDVKM. The V end lost 5 bases, the J end lost 8 bases, and 12 bases lay between the germline ends. The CDR3 region has the DNA TGTGCCAGCAGTGAGGGACACCCCGAAAAACTGTTTTTT. Its protein product is CASSEGHPEKLFF. The variable domain in full, completed from reference TRBV28 and TRBJ1-4, reads DVKVTQSSRYLVKRTGEKVFLECVQDMDHENMFWYRQDPGLGLRLIYFSYDVKMKEKGDIPEGYSVSREKKERFSLILESASTNQTSMYLCASSEGHPEKLFFGSGTQLSVL.

This clonotype was recorded at least ten times. The chain carries TRBV20-1 and TRBJ2-1, with 9 bases aligning to TRBD2. The length of the CDR3 is 15 residues. Germline V gene lookup returns CDR1 DFQATT and CDR2 SNEGSKA (reference sequence). The V segment lost 0 bases and the J segment 7 bases; nucleotides outside the gene matches: 7. The CDR3 here is CSARDRGGGANEQFF. The CDR3 DNA reads as TGCAGTGCTAGAGATCGCGGCGGGGGGGCGAATGAGCAGTTCTTC.

This clonotype was observed a handful of times. The chain employs TRBV5-5 and TRBJ2-6; TRBD1 matches 9 bases. V dropped 3 bases and J dropped 6; count of bases not matched to a gene: 10. The CDR3 spans 17 residues. The germline V gene has CDR1 SGHKS and CDR2 YYEKEE (reference sequence). CDR3 in DNA: TGTGCCAGCAGCTGGACAGGGGAGTCCCTCCTGGCCAACGTCCTGACTTTC. Its protein product is CASSWTGESLLANVLTF.

This clonotype has more than one count but fewer than ten. The rearrangement uses TRBV5-1 and TRBJ2-2; D is unresolved. The CDR3 is 16 amino acids. CDR1 is SGHRS and CDR2 is YFSETQ in the germline V gene. V was clipped by 3 bases and J by 2 bases, with 14 bases between them. The DNA of the CDR3 is TGCGCCAGCAGCTCCCAGAACAGTCCTAACACCGGGGAGCTGTTTTTT. This codes for CASSSQNSPNTGELFF.

This clonotype was counted a few times. The chain recombines TRBV6-1 with TRBJ1-1; 7 positions match TRBD1. CDR1 is MNHNS, CDR2 SASEGT, per germline. Trimming at V came to 11 bases and at J to 4 bases, leaving 4 bases not matched to a gene. This CDR3 comprises 11 residues. The CDR3 loop is CAVTGLTEAFF. Written as DNA, the CDR3 is TGTGCCGTGACAGGGCTCACTGAAGCTTTCTTT.

This clonotype turned up a few times. This chain connects TRBV10-3 to TRBJ2-5; possibly TRBD2 for D (6 bases). The CDR3 contains 12 residues. The germline gives CDR1 ENHRY, CDR2 SYGVKD. With 8 bases removed from V and 3 bases from J, the gap between germline ends came to 10 bases. In nucleotides, the CDR3 is TGTGCCATCTCGTCGGGGGAAGAGACCCAGTACTTC. As protein: CAISSGEETQYF.

The chain links TRBV7-2 to TRBJ2-7; 8 nucleotides match TRBD1. J was trimmed by 2 bases and V by 5 bases; bases with no gene match: 8. Per germline, CDR1 SGHTA and CDR2 FQGNSA. This CDR3 contains 15 residues. As DNA, the CDR3 is TGTGCCAGCAGCCCAGGGGGGACAGGAGCCTACGAGCAGTACTTC. Its translation is CASSPGGTGAYEQYF.

This clonotype was observed at least ten times. V usage is TRBV7-2 and J usage is TRBJ2-2; D is unresolved. CDR3 size: 15 residues. The germline V gene has CDR1 SGHTA and CDR2 FQGNSA. V gave up 2 bases and J gave up 4 bases, with 11 bases separating them. CDR3 in amino acids: CASSLTPLGTGELFF. CDR3 sequence (DNA): TGTGCCAGCAGCTTAACTCCGTTGGGCACCGGGGAGCTGTTTTTT.

This clonotype was seen a handful of times. The genes are TRBV10-3 and TRBJ1-1; 9 nucleotides match TRBD1. Germline V gene lookup returns CDR1 ENHRY and CDR2 SYGVKD. V shed 4 bases and J 1 base; nucleotides not matched to a gene: 7. This CDR3 has 16 amino acids. This CDR3 reads CAISGGTGHSNTEAFF. The CDR3 bases are TGTGCCATCAGTGGCGGGACAGGGCATTCGAACACTGAAGCTTTCTTT.

The chain recombines TRBV7-2 with TRBJ2-1; 8 bases match TRBD1. CDR1 and CDR2 (germline): SGHTA, FQGNSA. The CDR3 loop spans 14 amino acids. Trimming cost V 5 bases and J 4 bases; bases outside gene matches: 4. The CDR3 loop reads CASSTRQGYNEQFF. In DNA form, the CDR3 reads TGTGCCAGCAGCACCCGACAGGGGTACAATGAGCAGTTCTTC. Supplemented by reference TRBV7-2 and TRBJ2-1, the full variable domain reads GAGVSQSPSNKVTEKGKDVELRCDPISGHTALYWYRQSLGQGLEFLIYFQGNSAPDKSGLPSDRFSAERTGGSVSTLTIQRTQQEDSAVYLCASSTRQGYNEQFFGPGTRLTVL.

This clonotype appeared a few times. This chain connects TRBV2 to TRBJ1-5; no reliable D call. Trimming left V 7 bases short and J 7 bases short, with 17 bases between. CDR1 and CDR2 (germline): SNHLY, FYNNEI. CDR3 length: 14 residues. The CDR3 sequence: CASNLDPTWQPQHF. CDR3 coding DNA: TGTGCCAGCAACCTGGACCCTACGTGGCAGCCCCAGCATTTT.

This clonotype was detected many times. The CDR3 is CSVTGGDTQYF. As DNA, the CDR3 is TGCAGCGTCACCGGGGGAGATACGCAGTATTTT. This chain joins TRBV29-1 and TRBJ2-3; D is perhaps TRBD2 (6 bases). V was pared by 6 bases and J by 5 bases, with 9 bases between. The CDR3 runs to 11 residues. Germline CDR1 reads SQVTM; CDR2 reads ANQGSEA.

Only a few counts were recorded for this clonotype. V and J are TRBV9 and TRBJ2-3, with 9 bases lining up with TRBD1. The CDR3 spans 16 residues. The ends lost 3 bases at V and 5 bases at J; junction bases unmatched: 10. Germline CDR1 is SGDLS and CDR2 is YYNGEE. The CDR3 bases are TGTGCCAGCAGCGACTATACAGGGGGCGAAGGAGATACGCAGTATTTT. Its protein is CASSDYTGGEGDTQYF.

This clonotype came up a few times. The chain links TRBV4-1 to TRBJ1-6; TRBD1 agrees at 10 bases. This CDR3 has 16 residues. The V gene end was trimmed by 6 bases and the J gene end by 7 bases; junction bases not matched to a gene: 9. In germline, CDR1 is MGHRA, CDR2 YSYEKL. CDR3 nucleotides: TGCGCCAGCAGGCACGACCCGGGACAGGGGAATTCACCCCTCCACTTT. Translating it yields CASRHDPGQGNSPLHF.

The chain links TRBV3-1 to TRBJ1-6; D unresolved. V shed 3 bases and J shed 10 bases, with 10 bases lying between them. CDR1 and CDR2 from the germline V gene are LGHDT and YNNKEL (reference sequence). The length of the CDR3 is 13 residues. This chain's CDR3 is CASSHLGASPLHF. CDR3 coding DNA: TGTGCCAGCAGCCACCTGGGAGCGTCACCCCTCCACTTT.

This chain links TRBV10-3 with TRBJ2-1, with D unclear. The germline V gene has CDR1 ENHRY and CDR2 SYGVKD. The CDR3 has 14 residues. Trimming took off 10 bases at V and 4 bases at J, with 17 bases between the two ends. The CDR3 region is CATVYSSIYNEQFF. CDR3 coding DNA: TGTGCCACCGTCTATTCGTCCATTTACAATGAGCAGTTCTTC.